The sample holds many counts of the clone carrying this TCR beta chain. The target antigen is unknown. The entry originates in a study of T cell responses to AZD1222 COVID-19 vaccine. Study outcomes and limitations: Just 5 to 7 AZD1222 recipients were seropositive at baseline. All repertoire sampling was performed exclusively after the peak T cell response. Most donors were white British, females outnumbered males, and clonal diversity was possibly underestimated.

Sequenced by immunoSEQ multiplex PCR; TCRdb stores in-frame clones only, minus some. Here the sample spans around 190,000 clones, roughly 94% being singletons. Pooled in the analysis were second doses at about 4 or about 12 weeks. The CDR3 runs to 17 residues. The V gene lost 1 base and the J gene lost 1 base, with 16 bases spanning the gap. Germline CDR1 reads LGHNA; CDR2 reads YSLEER. The sample consisted of peripheral blood, taken 28 days after the second AZD1222 dose. This clonotype was obtained from an adult who received the AZD1222 COVID-19 vaccine. V is TRBV4-3 and J is TRBJ1-1, with D possibly TRBD1 on 5 matching bases. This chain's CDR3 is CASSQGRGLSKNTEAFF. CDR3 in DNA: TGCGCCAGCAGCCAAGGTAGGGGCCTTTCTAAGAACACTGAAGCTTTCTTT.